The 15 T cell receptor beta chains in this list originate from one sample, sequenced in a study of T cell repertoires in cytomegalovirus infection. TCRdb reprocessed the reads with MiXCR, giving one entry per CDR3 protein. The data contain around 570,000 distinct CDR3 sequences, just under 40% of them seen just once; the ten biggest clones take up around 48%. These TCRs are of unknown antigen specificity. The sequenced sample was cultured PBMCs, obtained from culture after CMV antigen stimulation. All receptors derive from a human donor in good health (CMV status not recorded). Some clones in this sample may be carry-over from other donors' samples.

The gene calls are TRBV5-1 and TRBJ2-7, with TRBD1 matching over 7 bases. This CDR3 is built from 17 residues. The V gene end was trimmed by 1 base and the J gene end by 3 bases; junction bases not matched to a gene: 13. Per the germline V gene, CDR1 is SGHRS and CDR2 is YFSETQ. CDR3 nucleotide sequence: TGCGCCAGCAGCTTGTCAGGCGGCGAGGGGGCGGGCTACGAGCAGTACTTC. This encodes CASSLSGGEGAGYEQYF.

The chain joins TRBV19 to TRBJ2-1, with 10 bases aligning to TRBD2. V shed 3 bases, J shed 4 bases, and the junction held 6 bases outside the gene matches. Germline CDR1 LNHDA, CDR2 SQIVND (reference sequence). This CDR3 region has 16 residues. The CDR3 region has the DNA TGTGCCAGTAGTATGCTAGCGGGAGACTTTTACAATGAGCAGTTCTTC. Translating it yields CASSMLAGDFYNEQFF.

This clonotype was counted at least ten times. The chain recombines TRBV7-2 with TRBJ1-1; unclear D gene. This CDR3 is built from 13 residues. The V end lost 0 bases, the J end lost 4 bases, and 6 bases lay between the germline ends. Looked up from germline, CDR1 is SGHTA and CDR2 is FQGNSA. The CDR3 coding sequence is TGTGCCAGCAGCTTAGCCAGCCGCACTGAAGCTTTCTTT. It yields the protein CASSLASRTEAFF.

V usage is TRBV6-2 or TRBV6-3 and J usage is TRBJ2-5; no clear D. Germline V gene sequence: CDR1 MNHEY, CDR2 SVGEGT. Trimming pared 11 bases from V and 0 bases from J, leaving 4 bases between. CDR3 length equals 10 residues. CDR3 in amino acids: CAANQETQYF. CDR3 DNA sequence: TGTGCCGCCAACCAAGAGACCCAGTACTTC.

This clonotype was observed once. The chain employs TRBV18 and TRBJ1-1, with D tentatively TRBD1 (6 bases). The germline V and J ends were trimmed by 1 base and 3 bases, with 12 bases remaining between them. In germline, CDR1 is KGHSH, CDR2 LQKENI. This CDR3 is 15 amino acids long. CDR3 nucleotides: TGTGCCAGCTCACCACAGGGGGGATTGGACACTGAAGCTTTCTTT. This sequence encodes CASSPQGGLDTEAFF.

The chain recombines TRBV27 with TRBJ1-1; D is perhaps TRBD1 (5 bases). Germline values: CDR1 MNHEY, CDR2 SMNVEV (reference sequence). The V gene lost 3 bases and the J gene lost 3 bases, with 14 bases spanning the gap. This CDR3 contains 15 residues. The CDR3 spells CASSFGQPGDTEAFF. The CDR3 DNA is TGTGCCAGCAGTTTTGGTCAGCCGGGGGACACTGAAGCTTTCTTT.

The chain is built from TRBV7-6 and TRBJ2-7; D gene uncertain. Germline-derived CDR1 and CDR2 are SGHVS and FNYEAQ. The V end lost 6 bases, the J end lost 3 bases, and 9 bases lay between the germline ends. This CDR3 comprises 12 residues. As DNA, the CDR3 is TGTGCCAGCAGATTTGGGAACTACGAGCAGTACTTC. It is translated as CASRFGNYEQYF. The entire variable domain, with the rest obtained from reference TRBV7-6 and TRBJ2-7, is as follows: GAGVSQSPRYKVTKRGQDVALRCDPISGHVSLYWYRQALGQGPEFLTYFNYEAQQDKSGLPNDRFSAERPEGSISTLTIQRTEQRDSAMYRCASRFGNYEQYFGPGTRLTVT.

J is TRBJ2-4 and V is TRBV19; 13 positions agree with TRBD2. Germline CDR1 LNHDA, CDR2 SQIVND (reference sequence). Trimming took 5 bases from V and 6 from J; bases not matched to a gene: 7. The CDR3 contains 16 residues. CDR3 residues: CASSARTSGGPNIQYF. The CDR3 region has the DNA TGTGCCAGTAGTGCCCGGACTAGCGGGGGACCAAACATTCAGTACTTC.

The CDR3 protein is CASSLARLAGGLDEQYF. The CDR3 bases are TGTGCCAGCAGCTTAGCACGACTAGCGGGAGGCTTGGACGAGCAGTACTTC. The chain carries TRBV11-2 and TRBJ2-7, with 13 bases aligning to TRBD2. Germline CDR1 is SGHAT and CDR2 is FQNNGV. Unmatched junction bases numbered 8, after V lost 1 base and J lost 5 bases. The CDR3 has 17 residues.

The V call is TRBV7-8, the J call TRBJ2-1; no clear D gene. Trimming took 8 bases from V and 4 from J, leaving 12 bases between them. This CDR3 has 13 residues. CDR1 SGHVS and CDR2 FQNEAQ come from the germline V gene. CDR3 loop: CASGVGRYNEQFF. CDR3 coding DNA: TGTGCCAGCGGCGTGGGCAGGTACAATGAGCAGTTCTTC.

The chain employs TRBV15 and TRBJ2-3; 12 bases map to TRBD1. Germline assignment: CDR1 LNHNV and CDR2 YYDKDF (reference sequence). CDR3 length: 16 residues. With 8 bases clipped from V and 0 bases from J, the junction kept 6 bases outside the gene matches. The CDR3 is CATSGQGASSTDTQYF. CDR3 in DNA: TGTGCCACCTCGGGACAGGGGGCGTCTAGCACAGATACGCAGTATTTT.

The rearrangement links TRBV20-1 to TRBJ2-1, with D unresolved. The CDR3 is made up of 16 amino acids. The V gene lost 2 bases and the J gene lost 0 bases, with 14 bases spanning the gap. Per the germline V gene, CDR1 is DFQATT and CDR2 is SNEGSKA (reference sequence). This CDR3 reads CSARYLRASSYNEQFF. Written as DNA, the CDR3 is TGCAGTGCTAGATACCTCCGGGCGAGCTCCTACAATGAGCAGTTCTTC.

The chain is built from TRBV15 and TRBJ2-3; D is perhaps TRBD2 (6 bases). Germline CDR1 LNHNV, CDR2 YYDKDF (reference sequence). V was clipped by 0 bases and J by 1 base, with 14 bases between them. The CDR3 has 17 residues. CDR3 coding DNA: TGTGCCACCAGCAGAGAAACTAGCAGCTGGGGCACAGATACGCAGTATTTT. It yields the protein CATSRETSSWGTDTQYF.

This chain connects TRBV15 to TRBJ1-2; a possible D gene is TRBD1 (6 bases). Germline V gives CDR1 LNHNV, CDR2 YYDKDF (reference sequence). The CDR3 contains 14 residues. The V end lost 0 bases, the J end lost 7 bases, and 12 bases lay between the germline ends. CDR3 nucleotides: TGTGCCACCAGCAGAGATGTACAGGGTAGTGGCTACACCTTC. This gives the protein CATSRDVQGSGYTF.

This clonotype was counted a few times. This chain links TRBV5-5 with TRBJ2-3, with 7 bases matching TRBD1. V was pared by 4 bases and J by 2 bases, with 4 bases of the junction left unmatched. The germline CDR1 and CDR2 sequences are SGHKS and YYEKEE (reference sequence). CDR3 size: 14 residues. CDR3 coding DNA: TGTGCCAGCAGCCTGGACAGGAACACAGATACGCAGTATTTT. It is translated as CASSLDRNTDTQYF.